This T cell receptor (beta chain) was profiled in a study of blood T cells in healthy people across ages. Donors ranged from about 6 to 95 years old and were healthy Caucasians in Russia. The CDR3 sequence is 13 residues long. Trimming took 5 bases from V and 7 from J, leaving 14 bases between them. Germline values: CDR1 LGHDT, CDR2 YNNKEL (reference sequence). Primers used in a second PCR of roughly 6 to 11 cycles were a sample-barcoded 5' primer and a J-beta primer mix. One entry per CDR3 protein, called by TCRdb with MiXCR from the 5' RACE reads. The sample yields about 1,400,000 distinct CDR3 sequences, approximately 40% seen once.

Specimen: blood. This chain uses TRBV3-1 with TRBJ1-1, with D possibly matching TRBD1 (5 bases). This sequence originates from a woman under 30 in good health. CDR3 DNA sequence: TGTGCCAGCAGCAAGACAGTGCCCATTGAAGCTTTCTTT. Translation: CASSKTVPIEAFF.